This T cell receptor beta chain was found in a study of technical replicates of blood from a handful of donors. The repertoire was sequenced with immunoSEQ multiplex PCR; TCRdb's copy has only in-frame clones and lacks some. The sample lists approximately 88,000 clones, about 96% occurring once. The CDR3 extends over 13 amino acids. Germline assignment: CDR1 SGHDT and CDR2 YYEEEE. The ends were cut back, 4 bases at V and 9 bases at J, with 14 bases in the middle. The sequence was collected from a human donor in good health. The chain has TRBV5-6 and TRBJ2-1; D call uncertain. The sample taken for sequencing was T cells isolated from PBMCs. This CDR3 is CASSALMVAEQFF. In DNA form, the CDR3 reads TGTGCCAGCAGCGCGCTAATGGTCGCTGAGCAGTTCTTC.